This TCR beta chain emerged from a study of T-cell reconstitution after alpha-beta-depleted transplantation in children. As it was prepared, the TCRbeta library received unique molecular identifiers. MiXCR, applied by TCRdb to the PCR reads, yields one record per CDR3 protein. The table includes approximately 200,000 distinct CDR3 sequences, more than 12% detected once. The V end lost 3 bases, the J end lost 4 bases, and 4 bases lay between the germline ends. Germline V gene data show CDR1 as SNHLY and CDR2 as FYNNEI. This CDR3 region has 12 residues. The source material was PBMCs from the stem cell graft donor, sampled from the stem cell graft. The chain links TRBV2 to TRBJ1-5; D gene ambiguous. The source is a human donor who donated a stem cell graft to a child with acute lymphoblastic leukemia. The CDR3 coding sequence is TGTGCCAGCAGTGACAGAAATCAGCCCCAGCATTTT. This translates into CASSDRNQPQHF. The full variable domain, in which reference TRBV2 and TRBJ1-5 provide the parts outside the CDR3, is EPEVTQTPSHQVTQMGQEVILRCVPISNHLYFYWYRQILGQKVEFLVSFYNNEISEKSEIFDDQFSVERPDGSNFTLKIRSTKLEDSAMYFCASSDRNQPQHFGDGTRLSIL.